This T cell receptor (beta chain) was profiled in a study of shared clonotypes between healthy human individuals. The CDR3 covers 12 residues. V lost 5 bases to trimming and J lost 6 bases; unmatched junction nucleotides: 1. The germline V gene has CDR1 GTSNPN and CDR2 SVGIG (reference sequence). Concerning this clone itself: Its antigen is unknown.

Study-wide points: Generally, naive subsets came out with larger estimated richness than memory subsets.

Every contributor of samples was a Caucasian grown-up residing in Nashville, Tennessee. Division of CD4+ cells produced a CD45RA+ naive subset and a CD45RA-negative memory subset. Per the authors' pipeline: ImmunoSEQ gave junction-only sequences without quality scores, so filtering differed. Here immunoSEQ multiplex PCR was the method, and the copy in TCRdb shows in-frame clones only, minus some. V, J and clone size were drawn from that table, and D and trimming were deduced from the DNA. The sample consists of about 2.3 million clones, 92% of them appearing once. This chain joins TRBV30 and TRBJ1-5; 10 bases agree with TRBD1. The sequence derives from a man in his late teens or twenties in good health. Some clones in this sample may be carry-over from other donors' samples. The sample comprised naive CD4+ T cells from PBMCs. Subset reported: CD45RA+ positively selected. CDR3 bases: TGTGCCTGGCGGACAGGGGGTCAGCCCCAGCATTTT. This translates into CAWRTGGQPQHF. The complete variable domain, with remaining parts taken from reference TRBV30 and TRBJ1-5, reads SQTIHQWPATLVQPVGSPLSLECTVEGTSNPNLYWYRQAAGRGLQLLFYSVGIGQISSEVPQNLSASRPQDRQFILSSKKLLLSDSGFYLCAWRTGGQPQHFGDGTRLSIL.